The 8 T cell receptor beta chains presented below share a single source sample, sequenced in a study of blood T cells in healthy people across ages (dated by TCRdb to about 2015). The library was built by means of 5' RACE. Sequencing took place on an Illumina HiSeq 2500. A second PCR of about 7 to 12 cycles was run with a J-beta primer mix and a sample-barcoded 5' primer. TCRdb applied fastp at Q25 and MiXCR to the public reads, then kept only in-frame beta chains. Rows merge per CDR3 protein into single entries with the most common DNA and genes. The sample profile shows roughly 1,800,000 distinct CDR3 sequences; about 50% of them were found once. Of the sample, more than 2% falls within the top ten clones. The sample comprised blood. The receptors stem from a woman aged 40 to 50 in good health.

The chain couples TRBV5-4 to TRBJ1-2; the D is unclear. The CDR3 has 14 residues. With 6 bases removed from V and 2 bases from J, the gap between germline ends came to 14 bases. The germline CDR1 and CDR2 sequences are SGHNT and YYREEE (reference sequence). This chain's CDR3 is CASTTTGINYGYTF. The CDR3 DNA follows: TGTGCCAGCACCACAACGGGGATAAACTATGGCTACACCTTC.

This clonotype was picked up a small number of times. V is TRBV7-3 and J is TRBJ2-7, with 9 nucleotides matching TRBD1. This CDR3 contains 17 residues. Germline lookup yields CDR1 SGHTA and CDR2 FQGTGA. V lost 1 base to trimming and J lost 5 bases; unmatched junction nucleotides: 12. The DNA for the CDR3 is TGTGCCAGCAGCTTAAGGGTAGGGACAGGGAAATATGACGAGCAGTACTTC. Translated: CASSLRVGTGKYDEQYF. Drawing the rest from reference TRBV7-3 and TRBJ2-7, the complete variable domain is GAGVSQTPSNKVTEKGKYVELRCDPISGHTALYWYRQSLGQGPEFLIYFQGTGAADDSGLPNDRFFAVRPEGSVSTLKIQRTERGDSAVYLCASSLRVGTGKYDEQYFGPGTRLTVT.

The chain is built from TRBV11-3 and TRBJ2-1; D uncertain. The CDR3 is 14 amino acids. V gave up 5 bases and J gave up 5 bases, with 13 bases separating them. CDR1 SGHNT and CDR2 YENEEA come from the germline V gene. CDR3 sequence reads: CASSLGWFNNEQFF. CDR3 coding DNA: TGTGCCAGCAGCCTAGGGTGGTTCAACAATGAGCAGTTCTTC.

This sequence joins TRBV4-3 and TRBJ2-7; weak D call: TRBD2 (5 bases). Trimming took 4 bases from V and 1 from J, leaving 11 bases between them. Germline V gives CDR1 LGHNA, CDR2 YSLEER. The CDR3 sequence is 14 residues long. CDR3 residues: CASSPIEGSYEQYF. The CDR3 nucleotides read TGCGCCAGCAGCCCCATCGAGGGTTCCTACGAGCAGTACTTC.

The genes are TRBV7-2 and TRBJ2-5; maybe TRBD2 (6 bases). This CDR3 is 15 amino acids long. Germline assignment: CDR1 SGHTA and CDR2 FQGNSA. Deletions cut 5 bases from V and 5 bases from J, with 18 bases between. Written as DNA, the CDR3 is TGTGCCAGCAGCACCGGTCCTAGCGTAGGGGAGACCCAGTACTTC. This translates into CASSTGPSVGETQYF.

The J gene is TRBJ2-1, the V gene TRBV12-3 or TRBV12-4, with D possibly matching TRBD2 (6 bases). The CDR3 is 15 residues long. Trimming took off 5 bases at V and 2 bases at J, with 13 bases between the two ends. CDR3 protein: CASSPWEEAYNEQFF. The CDR3 DNA sequence: TGTGCCAGCAGTCCGTGGGAGGAGGCCTACAATGAGCAGTTCTTC.

Only a few counts were recorded for this clonotype. The CDR3 loop reads CSAVSLPGLAALKGDTQYF. CDR3 DNA sequence: TGCAGTGCCGTCAGTCTACCGGGACTAGCGGCCTTAAAGGGGGATACGCAGTATTTT. The V gene is TRBV20-1, the J gene TRBJ2-3, with 11 bases identical to TRBD2. Per germline, CDR1 DFQATT and CDR2 SNEGSKA (reference sequence). CDR3 length: 19 amino acids. Losses at the gene ends were 6 bases for V and 6 bases for J; bases not matched to a gene: 23.

This clonotype was detected only a few times. The V call is TRBV2, the J call TRBJ2-1; D may be TRBD1 or TRBD2 (6 bases each). This CDR3 is built from 12 residues. The V gene's germline CDR1 is SNHLY and CDR2 FYNNEI. Between the trimmed V and J ends, which lost 4 bases and 9 bases, there was a span of 10 bases. CDR3 bases: TGTGCCAGCAGTGGATGGGGGGCTGAGCAGTTCTTC. Translation gives CASSGWGAEQFF.